Following are 17 T cell receptor beta chains from one sample sequenced in a study of CD8 T cells in ankylosing spondylitis. TCRdb re-derived calls from the 5' RACE reads in MiXCR, one entry per CDR3 protein. The table shows a few hundred thousand distinct CDR3 sequences, with 10% to 13% occurring only once. The sequenced material came from blood, either unsorted or a sorted T cell fraction (not recorded which). The receptors come from a male donor with ankylosing spondylitis or in good health (not recorded which).

About this clonotype: A read error may produce the germline difference seen at one junction end. The chain couples TRBV20-1 to TRBJ2-3; 11 bases match TRBD2. In germline, CDR1 is DFQATT, CDR2 SNEGSKA (reference sequence). This CDR3 contains 16 residues. The DNA of the CDR3 is TGCAGTGCTAGAATTAGCGGGGGGGGGTTCACAGATACGCACTATTTT. Encoded protein: CSARISGGGFTDTHYF.

This chain connects TRBV20-1 to TRBJ1-4; possible D gene TRBD1, 5 bases. Per germline, CDR1 DFQATT and CDR2 SNEGSKA (reference sequence). Trimming pared 2 bases from V and 7 bases from J, leaving 14 bases between. The CDR3 runs 14 residues. Here the CDR3 reads CSARSGDGGEKLFF. CDR3 DNA sequence: TGCAGTGCTAGATCCGGGGACGGGGGTGAAAAACTGTTTTTT.

This chain connects TRBV5-1 to TRBJ2-7; 7 nucleotides match TRBD1. Germline assignment: CDR1 SGHRS and CDR2 YFSETQ. With V trimmed by 4 bases and J by 1 base, 5 bases remained unmatched. This CDR3 has 14 amino acids. DNA of the CDR3: TGCGCCAGCAGCGCCCGGGACAGATCCTACGAGCAGTACTTC. This gives the protein CASSARDRSYEQYF.

This clonotype was recorded many times. The gene calls are TRBV4-1 and TRBJ2-7; 8 nucleotides agree with TRBD1. The J segment lost 5 bases and the V segment lost 0 bases, leaving 9 bases of the junction unmatched. Germline CDR1 and CDR2: MGHRA and YSYEKL. The CDR3 extends over 16 amino acids. CDR3 sequence (DNA): TGCGCCAGCAGCCAAGAGGGAGGCTACAGGGGGAACGAGCAGTACTTC. This translates into CASSQEGGYRGNEQYF.

This clonotype showed up just a few times. The chain employs TRBV5-1 and TRBJ2-3; D is perhaps TRBD1 (6 bases). Trimming stripped 0 bases from V and 4 bases from J, with 12 bases between. Germline V gene lookup returns CDR1 SGHRS and CDR2 YFSETQ. The CDR3 runs 15 residues. The CDR3 region is CASSLEGRGPDTQYF. CDR3 nucleotide sequence: TGCGCCAGCAGCTTGGAGGGCAGGGGTCCAGATACGCAGTATTTT.

In this sample, this clonotype turned up many times. The chain is built from TRBV5-6 and TRBJ2-7; 8 positions agree with TRBD1. The V and J ends lost 5 bases and 4 bases, in that order; junction bases with no gene match: 8. From germline, CDR1 is SGHDT and CDR2 YYEEEE. The CDR3 length is 14 residues. Here the CDR3 reads CASRPDRDFYEQYF. DNA for the CDR3: TGTGCCAGCAGACCGGACAGGGATTTTTACGAGCAGTACTTC.

This clonotype has ten or more counts. The chain couples TRBV15 to TRBJ2-3, with 8 bases fitting TRBD2. CDR1 is LNHNV and CDR2 is YYDKDF in the germline V gene (reference sequence). The ends lost 1 base at V and 10 bases at J; junction bases unmatched: 7. CDR3 length equals 14 residues. This chain's CDR3 is CATSRVGLVSAQYF. CDR3 DNA sequence: TGTGCCACCAGCAGAGTGGGACTAGTATCGGCGCAGTATTTT.

This clonotype showed up many times. The CDR3 coding sequence is TGTGCCACCAGTGAAGAGGACAGGGGGCCGGGTCAGCCCCAGCATTTT. It specifies CATSEEDRGPGQPQHF. The chain recombines TRBV24-1 with TRBJ1-5; 11 positions agree with TRBD1. The germline V gene has CDR1 KGHDR and CDR2 SFDVKD. This CDR3 comprises 16 residues. J lost 6 bases, V lost 4 bases, and 7 bases had no gene match.

The chain carries TRBV20-1 and TRBJ1-1; perhaps TRBD1 as D (5 bases). The CDR3 spans 12 residues. Germline assignment: CDR1 DFQATT and CDR2 SNEGSKA (reference sequence). V was pared by 3 bases and J by 4 bases, with 9 bases between. The CDR3 loop reads CSARDGGTEAFF. DNA for the CDR3: TGCAGTGCTAGGGATGGGGGCACTGAAGCTTTCTTT.

The rearrangement links TRBV7-9 to TRBJ1-6, with 7 nucleotides matching TRBD1. V dropped 6 bases and J dropped 7; count of bases not matched to a gene: 6. The germline gives CDR1 SEHNR, CDR2 FQNEAQ (reference sequence). CDR3 size: 14 residues. The CDR3 loop is CASRPGQRNSPLHF. DNA of the CDR3: TGTGCCAGCAGGCCGGGACAGAGAAATTCACCCCTCCACTTT.

The chain is built from TRBV12-3 or TRBV12-4 and TRBJ2-7; TRBD2 agrees at 7 bases. Trimming cost V 1 base and J 6 bases; bases outside gene matches: 6. The CDR3 contains 14 residues. In DNA form, the CDR3 reads TGTGCCAGCAGTTTAGGCGGGAGACGGGGCGAGCAGTACTTC. It is translated as CASSLGGRRGEQYF.

This clonotype has at least ten counts. The CDR3 here is CASSSVLAGGPMESDTQYF. The CDR3 nucleotides are TGTGCCAGCAGCTCGGTACTAGCGGGGGGCCCGATGGAATCAGATACGCAGTATTTT. The chain is built from TRBV11-1 and TRBJ2-3, with TRBD2 matching over 12 bases. CDR3 length: 19 amino acids. Germline V CDR1 and CDR2: SGHAT, FQDESV (reference sequence). With 4 bases clipped from V and 4 bases from J, the junction kept 15 bases outside the gene matches. The variable domain in full, with the rest retrieved from reference TRBV11-1 and TRBJ2-3, is EAEVAQSPRYKITEKSQAVAFWCDPISGHATLYWYRQILGQGPELLVQFQDESVVDDSQLPKDRFSAERLKGVDSTLKIQPAELGDSAMYLCASSSVLAGGPMESDTQYFGPGTRLTVL.

There are many counts of this clonotype. This chain connects TRBV6-1 to TRBJ2-3; no clear D. V was shortened by 5 bases and J by 2 bases, with 14 bases between the two germline ends. CDR1 and CDR2 (germline): MNHNS, SASEGT. The CDR3 is made up of 15 amino acids. CDR3: CASSPEIQNTDTQYF. CDR3 nucleotides: TGTGCCAGCAGTCCCGAGATACAGAACACAGATACGCAGTATTTT.

The J gene is TRBJ1-5, the V gene TRBV6-1, with D unclear. CDR1 is MNHNS and CDR2 is SASEGT in the germline V gene. V gave up 3 bases and J gave up 6 bases, with 12 bases separating them. The CDR3 covers 14 residues. The CDR3 region is CASSDEGLGQPQHF. The CDR3 DNA is TGTGCCAGCAGTGACGAAGGGTTGGGTCAGCCCCAGCATTTT.

This clonotype has a count of ten or more. J is TRBJ1-1 and V is TRBV5-1, with TRBD1 identical over 7 bases. The germline gives CDR1 SGHRS, CDR2 YFSETQ. The ends lost 4 bases at V and 3 bases at J; junction bases unmatched: 12. This CDR3 comprises 16 residues. The CDR3 reads CASSIATGPVDTEAFF. The DNA for the CDR3 is TGCGCCAGCAGCATAGCGACAGGGCCCGTTGACACTGAAGCTTTCTTT.

The table lists this clonotype with many counts. The gene calls are TRBV5-1 and TRBJ2-7; 10 bases fit TRBD1. Germline V gene data show CDR1 as SGHRS and CDR2 as YFSETQ. Germline trimming cut 2 bases from V and 4 bases from J; bases unmatched to any gene: 6. The CDR3 extends over 15 amino acids. The CDR3 DNA reads TGCGCCAGCAGCTTCCGGACAGGGGGTATGTACGAGCAGTACTTC. Amino acid sequence: CASSFRTGGMYEQYF.

This clonotype was detected ten times or more. The gene calls are TRBV20-1 and TRBJ2-7; no clear D. The V gene lost 4 bases and the J gene lost 4 bases, with 11 bases spanning the gap. Germline-derived CDR1 and CDR2 are DFQATT and SNEGSKA (reference sequence). The CDR3 has 12 residues. As DNA, the CDR3 is TGCAGTGCTATGACGGAGAAGTACGAGCAGTACTTC. This codes for CSAMTEKYEQYF.